The 32 T cell receptor beta chains in this list originate from one sample, sequenced in a study of shared clonotypes between healthy human individuals. Data came from immunoSEQ multiplex PCR; TCRdb stores just in-frame clones and leaves some out. The sample has 550,000 to 600,000 clones, around three quarters seen once. Sequenced sample: PBMCs. Receptor source: a woman aged 40 to 55 in good health. Some clones in this sample may be carry-over from other donors' samples.

A word on this clone: Other DNA sequences in the same sample also yield this CDR3. The chain employs TRBV5-1 and TRBJ2-1; D is unclear. CDR1 and CDR2 (germline): SGHRS, YFSETQ. Trimming took off 0 bases at V and 0 bases at J, with 7 bases between the two ends. The CDR3 length is 15 residues. CDR3 sequence reads: CASSLGLASYNEQFF. As DNA, the CDR3 is TGCGCCAGCAGCTTGGGACTCGCCTCCTACAATGAGCAGTTCTTC.

V usage is TRBV29-1 and J usage is TRBJ2-7; tentative D call: TRBD2 (6 bases). V lost 7 bases, J lost 1 base, and 17 bases lay in between. Germline V CDR1 and CDR2: SQVTM, ANQGSEA. CDR3 length: 14 amino acids. As DNA, the CDR3 is TGCAGCGCTACCGGGAGTCAGGGATCCTACGAGCAGTACTTC. As protein: CSATGSQGSYEQYF.

In its sample, this clone was seen once. The chain is built from TRBV5-4 and TRBJ1-1, with unresolved D. The CDR3 extends over 13 amino acids. CDR1 is SGHNT, CDR2 YYREEE, per germline (reference sequence). V lost 3 bases and J lost 0, with 6 bases in between. Written as DNA, the CDR3 is TGTGCCAGCAGCTCAAACATGAACACTGAAGCTTTCTTT. Translated, it gives CASSSNMNTEAFF.

The J gene is TRBJ2-5, the V gene TRBV29-1; 9 nucleotides agree with TRBD1. Germline CDR1 is SQVTM and CDR2 is ANQGSEA. The ends lost 6 bases at V and 4 bases at J; junction bases unmatched: 6. The CDR3 covers 13 residues. CDR3 in amino acids: CSVTGGVGETQYF. In DNA form, the CDR3 reads TGCAGCGTGACAGGGGGGGTTGGAGAGACCCAGTACTTC. Based on the CDR3 plus reference TRBV29-1 and TRBJ2-5, the full variable domain is SAVISQKPSRDICQRGTSLTIQCQVDSQVTMMFWYRQQPGQSLTLIATANQGSEATYESGFVIDKFPISRPNLTFSTLTVSNMSPEDSSIYLCSVTGGVGETQYFGPGTRLLVL.

This clone was seen only a few times. The genes are TRBV28 and TRBJ1-5; no reliable D call. The CDR3 extends over 13 amino acids. Trimming removed 6 bases at V and 6 bases at J, with 12 bases between. Germline CDR1 reads MDHEN; CDR2 reads SYDVKM. The CDR3 spells CASSVGPAQPQHF. CDR3 DNA sequence: TGTGCCAGCAGCGTAGGGCCCGCTCAGCCCCAGCATTTT.

This clone was observed once. The chain couples TRBV5-1 to TRBJ2-5, with D perhaps matching TRBD1 or TRBD2 (5 bases each). The CDR3 loop spans 14 amino acids. V gave up 4 bases and J gave up 1 base, with 11 bases separating them. The germline CDR1 and CDR2 sequences are SGHRS and YFSETQ. The CDR3 sequence: CASSQGPVQETQYF. The CDR3, as DNA: TGCGCCAGCAGCCAGGGACCAGTCCAAGAGACCCAGTACTTC.

The CDR3 sequence is CASSLGSLNEKLFF. The CDR3 nucleotides are TGTGCCAGCAGTTTAGGATCCCTTAATGAAAAACTGTTTTTT. The chain has TRBV28 and TRBJ1-4; D call uncertain. CDR1 is MDHEN, CDR2 SYDVKM, per germline. Trimming stripped 2 bases from V and 4 bases from J, with 8 bases between. CDR3 length: 14 residues.

The chain couples TRBV10-3 to TRBJ2-2; 10 positions match TRBD1. The junction had 8 bases not matched to a gene; V was cut back by 2 bases and J by 5 bases. The V gene's germline CDR1 is ENHRY and CDR2 SYGVKD. The length of the CDR3 is 17 residues. The CDR3 nucleotides are TGTGCCATCAGTGAGGGCCGGGACAGGGGTTATACCGGGGAGCTGTTTTTT. Translation: CAISEGRDRGYTGELFF.

This clone was detected a few times. V and J are TRBV7-8 and TRBJ1-6, with D unresolved. CDR1 SGHVS and CDR2 FQNEAQ come from the germline V gene. Trimming took 1 base from V and 9 from J, leaving 7 bases between them. The CDR3 spans 13 residues. CDR3 in amino acids: CASSLGAGSPLHF. The CDR3 bases are TGTGCCAGCAGCTTAGGGGCAGGTTCACCCCTCCACTTT.

There are a few counts of this clone. This chain connects TRBV5-6 to TRBJ1-2; D is possibly TRBD1 (5 bases). In germline, CDR1 is SGHDT, CDR2 YYEEEE. The V and J ends lost 3 bases and 4 bases respectively, with 13 bases between them. The CDR3 is 14 amino acids. In DNA form, the CDR3 reads TGTGCCAGCAGCTCTGCCCGGGGGGGCTATGGCTACACCTTC. Protein product: CASSSARGGYGYTF.

This clone was seen at least ten times. The chain is built from TRBV6-1 and TRBJ2-7; weak D call: TRBD2 (7 bases). Trimming pared 6 bases from V and 0 bases from J, leaving 15 bases between. Germline CDR1 and CDR2: MNHNS and SASEGT. The CDR3 totals 15 residues. The CDR3 coding sequence is TGTGCCAGCAGCACCCCAGGGGACTACTCCTACGAGCAGTACTTC. As protein: CASSTPGDYSYEQYF.

This chain uses TRBV5-1 with TRBJ2-7, with D hard to call. The germline V gene has CDR1 SGHRS and CDR2 YFSETQ. The CDR3 totals 14 residues. Trimming took off 3 bases at V and 0 bases at J, with 10 bases between the two ends. The DNA for the CDR3 is TGCGCCAGCAGCTGGGGATGGGGCTCCTACGAGCAGTACTTC. Translation: CASSWGWGSYEQYF.

This clone was found once. The rearrangement links TRBV5-5 to TRBJ2-7; no clear D. V gave up 1 base and J gave up 1 base, with 9 bases separating them. Looked up from germline, CDR1 is SGHKS and CDR2 is YYEKEE (reference sequence). This CDR3 region has 14 residues. The CDR3 bases are TGTGCCAGCAGCTTGCGGCAGGATTCCTACGAGCAGTACTTC. It specifies CASSLRQDSYEQYF.

The chain recombines TRBV7-3 with TRBJ2-5; D remains ambiguous. Germline lookup yields CDR1 SGHTA and CDR2 FQGTGA. This CDR3 has 15 amino acids. V lost 1 base, J lost 0 bases, and 9 bases lay in between. This CDR3 is CASSLNGFYQETQYF. The CDR3 region has the DNA TGTGCCAGCAGCTTAAACGGATTCTACCAAGAGACCCAGTACTTC.

A word on this clone: A single base separates this from a much larger clone, so it may be a read error. The V call is TRBV6-4, the J call TRBJ2-2, with D possibly TRBD1 on 6 matching bases. CDR3 length: 15 residues. The germline CDR1 and CDR2 sequences are MRHNA and SNTAGT. The CDR3 nucleotides are TGTGCCAGCAGTGACTCGGACAGACACACCTGGGAGCTGTTTTTT. Residues: CASSDSDRHTWELFF.

V is TRBV7-3 and J is TRBJ2-1; the D gene is possibly TRBD2 (6 bases). Germline values: CDR1 SGHTA, CDR2 FQGTGA. V shed 3 bases and J shed 8 bases, with 11 bases lying between them. CDR3 length equals 13 residues. This chain's CDR3 is CASSFGGGYEQFF. The CDR3 nucleotides read TGTGCCAGCAGCTTCGGGGGAGGTTATGAGCAGTTCTTC.

This clone was seen only a few times. This chain links TRBV6-5 with TRBJ1-2; no clear D gene. Deletions cut 6 bases from V and 2 bases from J, with 10 bases between. The CDR3 length is 13 residues. Germline V gives CDR1 MNHEY, CDR2 SVGAGI. The CDR3 DNA follows: TGTGCCAGCAGCAAGGACTGGAACTATGGCTACACCTTC. It yields the protein CASSKDWNYGYTF.

This clone was seen only a few times. This chain links TRBV18 with TRBJ1-2; D is uncertain. The V end lost 5 bases, the J end lost 3 bases, and 7 bases lay between the germline ends. CDR1 KGHSH and CDR2 LQKENI come from the germline V gene. The CDR3 consists of 12 residues. The CDR3 spells CASSSGDYGYTF. CDR3 nucleotides: TGTGCCAGCTCATCGGGTGACTATGGCTACACCTTC.

The genes are TRBV27 and TRBJ2-7; TRBD2 matches 10 bases. The V and J ends lost 5 bases and 4 bases, in that order; junction bases with no gene match: 20. This CDR3 is built from 19 residues. CDR1 is MNHEY, CDR2 SMNVEV, per germline (reference sequence). CDR3: CASSPLQGQLAGVPYEQYF. CDR3 nucleotides: TGTGCCAGCAGTCCGCTACAGGGCCAGCTAGCGGGAGTTCCTTACGAGCAGTACTTC.

This clone was observed a few times. The chain joins TRBV28 to TRBJ1-1; 9 nucleotides line up with TRBD1. The V segment lost 8 bases and the J segment 2 bases; nucleotides outside the gene matches: 9. Germline lookup yields CDR1 MDHEN and CDR2 SYDVKM. The CDR3 spans 15 residues. The DNA of the CDR3 is TGTGCCAGCCCCCCCGGGACAGGGATAAACACTGAAGCTTTCTTT. As protein: CASPPGTGINTEAFF.

This clone appeared many times. CDR3: CASRLTGGNQPQHF. CDR3 nucleotides: TGTGCCAGCAGACTCACAGGGGGCAATCAGCCCCAGCATTTT. The rearrangement links TRBV2 to TRBJ1-5; 7 positions match TRBD1. Looked up from germline, CDR1 is SNHLY and CDR2 is FYNNEI. The ends lost 6 bases at V and 2 bases at J; junction bases unmatched: 4. The CDR3 extends over 14 amino acids.

The chain employs TRBV7-9 and TRBJ2-2, with D hard to call. Germline CDR1 is SEHNR and CDR2 is FQNEAQ (reference sequence). Trimming removed 2 bases at V and 2 bases at J, with 6 bases between. This CDR3 spans 14 amino acids. The CDR3 protein is CASSLSSNTGELFF. The CDR3 DNA follows: TGTGCCAGCAGCTTATCCTCAAACACCGGGGAGCTGTTTTTT.

The chain couples TRBV29-1 to TRBJ1-2; 7 nucleotides line up with TRBD1. Germline V lookup: CDR1 SQVTM, CDR2 ANQGSEA. The CDR3 contains 12 residues. J was trimmed by 8 bases and V by 3 bases; bases with no gene match: 6. The CDR3: CSVDDRARGYTF. As DNA, the CDR3 is TGCAGCGTTGATGACAGGGCTCGCGGCTACACCTTC.

This chain uses TRBV6-6 with TRBJ2-7; TRBD2 agrees at 13 bases. Germline CDR1 reads MNHNY; CDR2 reads SVGAGI (reference sequence). The CDR3 covers 15 residues. The junction had 3 bases not matched to a gene; V was cut back by 2 bases and J by 5 bases. This CDR3 is CASSYGLAGVDEQYF. CDR3 nucleotide sequence: TGTGCCAGCAGTTACGGACTAGCGGGAGTCGACGAGCAGTACTTC.

This sequence joins TRBV10-2 and TRBJ1-3; TRBD1 agrees at 7 bases. The germline CDR1 and CDR2 sequences are WSHSY and SAAADI. The CDR3 spans 16 residues. After removal of 2 bases from V and 0 bases from J, the junction contained 4 bases not matched to a gene. CDR3: CASSEAGQFSGNTIYF. The CDR3 DNA follows: TGCGCCAGCAGTGAGGCGGGACAGTTCTCTGGAAACACCATATATTTT.

V gene TRBV2 combines with J gene TRBJ1-5, with a possible D match to TRBD1 (6 bases). This CDR3 has 14 residues. Trimming shortened V by 5 bases and J by 7 bases, and 15 bases separated the two germline ends. The germline V gene encodes CDR1 SNHLY and CDR2 FYNNEI. CDR3 sequence reads: CASSLSGVAQPQHF. CDR3 sequence (DNA): TGTGCCAGCAGTTTATCAGGGGTTGCCCAGCCCCAGCATTTT. Using reference TRBV2 and TRBJ1-5 for the parts outside the CDR3, the full variable domain is EPEVTQTPSHQVTQMGQEVILRCVPISNHLYFYWYRQILGQKVEFLVSFYNNEISEKSEIFDDQFSVERPDGSNFTLKIRSTKLEDSAMYFCASSLSGVAQPQHFGDGTRLSIL.

The chain couples TRBV11-2 to TRBJ1-1; the D is unclear. V lost 5 bases, J lost 6 bases, and 19 bases lay in between. CDR1 SGHAT and CDR2 FQNNGV come from the germline V gene. The CDR3 consists of 15 residues. The DNA for the CDR3 is TGTGCCAGCAGCCCGAGGACCCTCCTGACGGCTGAAGCTTTCTTT. Translating it yields CASSPRTLLTAEAFF.

CDR3 region: CASSLAHYNEQFF. As DNA, the CDR3 is TGTGCCAGCAGCTTAGCCCATTACAATGAGCAGTTCTTC. J is TRBJ2-1 and V is TRBV11-3; D uncertain. The CDR3 has 13 residues. Trimming removed 1 base at V and 4 bases at J, with 5 bases between. Germline V lookup: CDR1 SGHNT, CDR2 YENEEA. Drawing the rest from reference TRBV11-3 and TRBJ2-1, the complete variable domain is EAGVVQSPRYKIIEKKQPVAFWCNPISGHNTLYWYLQNLGQGPELLIRYENEEAVDDSQLPKDRFSAERLKGVDSTLKIQPAELGDSAVYLCASSLAHYNEQFFGPGTRLTVL.

This clone was counted a single time. The V gene is TRBV7-2, the J gene TRBJ2-7; D not resolved. V was trimmed by 0 bases and J by 4 bases, leaving 13 bases between them. This CDR3 has 15 residues. Germline values: CDR1 SGHTA, CDR2 FQGNSA. The DNA for the CDR3 is TGTGCCAGCAGCTTAGCGGGGTGGAGTTTATACGAGCAGTACTTC. Its protein is CASSLAGWSLYEQYF.

This clone came up many times. This chain connects TRBV28 to TRBJ2-7; tentative D call: TRBD1 (6 bases). The CDR3 spans 14 residues. V was clipped by 5 bases and J by 2 bases, with 13 bases between them. Germline-derived CDR1 and CDR2 are MDHEN and SYDVKM. The CDR3 sequence: CASSVLDRTYEQYF. The DNA for the CDR3 is TGTGCCAGCAGTGTGCTGGACAGAACCTACGAGCAGTACTTC. Complete variable domain (other parts from reference TRBV28 and TRBJ2-7): DVKVTQSSRYLVKRTGEKVFLECVQDMDHENMFWYRQDPGLGLRLIYFSYDVKMKEKGDIPEGYSVSREKKERFSLILESASTNQTSMYLCASSVLDRTYEQYFGPGTRLTVT.

The V call is TRBV4-1, the J call TRBJ2-6; 7 bases align to TRBD2. The CDR3 covers 20 residues. The germline gives CDR1 MGHRA, CDR2 YSYEKL. V shed 2 bases, J shed 4 bases, and the junction held 17 bases outside the gene matches. The CDR3 protein is CASSQWGVTSWVEGANVLTF. The CDR3 DNA reads TGCGCCAGCAGCCAATGGGGGGTGACTAGCTGGGTGGAGGGGGCCAACGTCCTGACTTTC.

The table lists this clone with a few counts. This chain connects TRBV28 to TRBJ1-2; 7 bases agree with TRBD1. Per germline, CDR1 MDHEN and CDR2 SYDVKM. The CDR3 spans 16 residues. V shed 3 bases, J shed 3 bases, and the junction held 10 bases outside the gene matches. The CDR3 is CASSFSGTAAHYGYTF. Written as DNA, the CDR3 is TGTGCCAGCAGTTTCTCCGGGACAGCAGCCCACTATGGCTACACCTTC.